This record concerns one TCR beta chain sequence. Its cognate antigen is unknown. The entry originates in a study of response to subunit inactivated influenza vaccine. General study points: The study's authors posited that every seasonal influenza vaccination enlists few new T cells.

V lost 2 bases, J lost 6 bases, and 13 bases lay in between. Per germline, CDR1 SQVTM and CDR2 ANQGSEA. This CDR3 region has 13 residues. TCRdb re-called the RT-PCR reads with MiXCR, one entry per CDR3 protein. The table includes over 150,000 distinct CDR3 sequences, around 11% detected once. The TCR originated in a man aged 45-69 years who received an inactivated influenza vaccine. This rearrangement joins TRBV29-1 to TRBJ1-1; D is unclear. Here the sequenced sample was CD8+ T cells sorted from PBMCs, taken less than 30 months after vaccination. The CDR3 here is CSVEIRFGAEAFF. The CDR3 nucleotides read TGCAGCGTTGAAATCCGATTCGGAGCTGAAGCTTTCTTT.